This T cell receptor (beta chain) originates from a study of blood T cell repertoires in COVID-19. During active infection, Seattle patients enrolled and were then monitored through disease. Generated by immunoSEQ multiplex PCR, the TCRdb table keeps only in-frame clones and is missing some. The repertoire has approximately 330,000 clones, approximately 88% of them found once; the top ten carry approximately 9.4%. V was cut by 4 bases and J by 3 bases, with 19 bases left in between. Germline CDR1 reads SGHAT; CDR2 reads FQNNGV. The CDR3 totals 16 residues. The rearrangement joins TRBV11-2 to TRBJ2-7; possible D gene TRBD2, 6 bases. This receptor was obtained from a young man with COVID-19, enrolled during active disease. Specimen: peripheral blood. The CDR3 coding sequence is TGTGCCAGCAGCTCAATTTTAAGGGGAGGTCTCTACGAGCAGTACTTC. Its translation: CASSSILRGGLYEQYF.